This is a list of T cell receptor beta chains from one sample in a study of shared clonotypes between healthy human individuals. This table comes from immunoSEQ multiplex PCR, and its TCRdb copy is limited to in-frame clones, with some not included. Of 1,500,000 or so clones listed, approximately 98.5% are singletons. The sequencing sample was made of naive CD4+ T cells sorted from blood. These receptor sequences come from a man under 40 in good health. The CDR3 runs from the conserved cysteine through the conserved F or W.

V gene	J gene	CDR3 protein
TRBV4-1	TRBJ1-4	CASSQALGKLFF
TRBV7-9	TRBJ1-2	CASSLGGVAFDGYTF
TRBV5-1	TRBJ2-7	CASSTGGTGTYEQYF
TRBV25-1	TRBJ1-2	CASSESRIYGYTF
TRBV9	TRBJ2-6	CASSGPDRGTSGANVLTF
TRBV5-1	TRBJ1-1	CASSSSAQGSFEAFF
TRBV14	TRBJ1-2	CASSQNNYGYTF
TRBV5-1	TRBJ2-5	CASSLTGSTRETQYF
TRBV29-1	TRBJ2-7	CSVDGRAYEQYF
TRBV7-2	TRBJ2-7	CASSTRAGAYEQYF
TRBV6-1	TRBJ2-7	CASIRVDEQYF
TRBV5-4	TRBJ2-1	CASSLGSVRERNEQFF
TRBV15	TRBJ2-2	CATSPTGDGIGELFF
TRBV28	TRBJ2-7	CASSAGEGRNKYF
TRBV6-4	TRBJ2-3	CASSEGWGTDTQYF
TRBV7-8	TRBJ2-1	CASSLGLAANEQFF
TRBV7-2	TRBJ1-2	CASSLVSGPGGYTF
TRBV5-1	TRBJ2-7	CASSRGQGRYEQYF
TRBV7-9	TRBJ1-5	CASSLAGRGVQPQHF
TRBV5-1	TRBJ2-1	CASSLVGRYNEQFF
TRBV28	TRBJ1-3	CASSLSRGQGAGNTIYF
TRBV5-1	TRBJ1-5	CASSSEGGSNQPQHF
TRBV5-4	TRBJ2-3	CASSVRAGGADTQYF
TRBV18	TRBJ2-1	CASQPSGRSYNEQFF
TRBV5-4	TRBJ2-2	CASSLGTSGRFTGELFF
TRBV9	TRBJ2-7	CASSVVKPQYF
TRBV28	TRBJ2-1	CASSLGAAVAYNEQFF